This entry lists 27 T cell receptor beta chains sequenced from one sample in a study of tumor-infiltrating lymphocytes in primary liver carcinoma. Bulk tissue was left unsorted, and RNA and DNA were co-extracted from about 20-30 mg of it. With a constant-region primer, TCR beta cDNA was made from approximately 510 ng of total RNA. Slightly modified ARM-PCR, run as three nested multiplex PCR rounds, produced the TCR beta libraries. For roughly 11 cycles apiece, the opening two PCR rounds ran with TRBV1-TRBV30 forward primers and a C-beta reverse primer. TCRdb re-called the multiplex PCR reads with MiXCR, one entry per CDR3 protein. The data contain approximately 110,000 distinct CDR3 sequences, around 64% of them singletons. Sequencing was performed on liver tumor tissue from sampling region 3. Regarding subset: tumor region T3, left-lateral pole. The receptors were sampled from a woman aged 60-75 years with primary liver carcinoma and hepatitis B virus infection.

CDR3 protein: CANTLARRPSSPLHF. Here the CDR3 DNA reads TGTGCCAACACTCTCGCCAGGAGGCCGAGTTCACCCCTCCACTTT. The V and J genes are TRBV7-9 and TRBJ1-6, with D hard to call. Germline values: CDR1 SEHNR, CDR2 FQNEAQ (reference sequence). CDR3 length: 15 residues. The V gene lost 10 bases and the J gene lost 9 bases, with 22 bases spanning the gap.

This clonotype showed up many times. V gene TRBV10-3 combines with J gene TRBJ1-5, with D maybe TRBD1 (6 bases). The CDR3 loop spans 14 amino acids. V lost 3 bases to trimming and J lost 7 bases, with 13 bases between them. Germline loops: CDR1 ENHRY, CDR2 SYGVKD. The CDR3 DNA is TGTGCCATCAGTGACGGGGAGGGGGGGCAGCCCCAGCATTTT. Amino acids: CAISDGEGGQPQHF.

This clonotype was found a few times. This sequence may be a read error, since a much larger clone differs from it by one base. The CDR3 does not close with the conserved phenylalanine or tryptophan, likely indicating a read error. This chain connects TRBV6-1 to TRBJ2-1; TRBD2 matches at 13 bases. The V segment lost 7 bases and the J segment 5 bases; nucleotides outside the gene matches: 5. CDR3 length: 15 residues. In germline, CDR1 is MNHNS, CDR2 SASEGT. In DNA form, the CDR3 reads TGTGCCAGCACCCGACTAGCGGGAGGCAACAATGAGCAGTTCATC. Protein: CASTRLAGGNNEQFI.

This rearrangement joins TRBV20-1 to TRBJ2-3; 12 positions match TRBD2. This CDR3 is 17 amino acids long. With V trimmed by 5 bases and J by 0 bases, 9 bases remained unmatched. Germline values: CDR1 DFQATT, CDR2 SNEGSKA (reference sequence). In nucleotides, the CDR3 is TGCAGTGCTCCTACCGGGACTAGCGGGTCTAGCACAGATACGCAGTATTTT. Protein: CSAPTGTSGSSTDTQYF.

This clonotype appeared many times. J is TRBJ2-1 and V is TRBV14; TRBD2 is a possible D gene (6 bases). The CDR3 consists of 16 residues. Looked up from germline, CDR1 is SGHDN and CDR2 is FVKESK. V dropped 3 bases and J dropped 5 bases, with 17 bases sitting between them. The CDR3 spells CASSHSAVRTNNEQFF. CDR3 sequence (DNA): TGTGCCAGCAGCCACTCCGCGGTCAGGACTAACAATGAGCAGTTCTTC.

This clonotype showed up just once. Mismatch with germline at one junction end may stem from a read error. The V call is TRBV11-2, the J call TRBJ2-3; TRBD2 aligns across 7 bases. Germline loops: CDR1 SGHAT, CDR2 FQNNGV. This CDR3 comprises 15 residues. The CDR3 sequence is CAGSFPAGYTDTQYF. In DNA form, the CDR3 reads TGTGCCGGCAGCTTTCCAGCGGGGTACACAGATACGCAGTATTTT. Full variable domain (rest looked up from reference TRBV11-2 and TRBJ2-3): EAGVAQSPRYKIIEKRQSVAFWCNPISGHATLYWYQQILGQGPKLLIQFQNNGVVDDSQLPKDRFSAERLKGVDSTLKIQPAKLEDSAVYLCAGSFPAGYTDTQYFGPGTRLTVL.

This clonotype appeared a few times. The V and J genes are TRBV6-6 and TRBJ1-5, with no clear D. Germline loops: CDR1 MNHNY, CDR2 SVGAGI (reference sequence). Trimming took off 7 bases at V and 2 bases at J, with 18 bases between the two ends. This CDR3 spans 16 amino acids. This CDR3 reads CASNPAGGFGNQPQHF. The CDR3 region has the DNA TGTGCCAGCAACCCCGCGGGCGGCTTTGGCAATCAGCCCCAGCATTTT.

To note about this clonotype: A much larger clone lies one base from this, so it may be a read error. This rearrangement joins TRBV12-3 or TRBV12-4 to TRBJ1-2; D is ambiguous. CDR3 length: 14 residues. In DNA, the CDR3 is TGTACCAGCAGTTTTCAGGACGGCCGCTGGGGCTACACCTTC. Translation: CTSSFQDGRWGYTF.

As to this clonotype: The conserved phenylalanine or tryptophan normally closing the CDR3 is absent here, so this likely arose from a read error. The CDR3 DNA sequence: TGTGCCAGCACTACCTCGGGCCGGCCCCAGCATTCT. Protein sequence: CASTTSGRPQHS. V and J are TRBV6-5 and TRBJ1-5; D gene unclear. Germline lookup yields CDR1 MNHEY and CDR2 SVGAGI. CDR3 size: 12 residues. The ends were cut back, 7 bases at V and 9 bases at J, with 13 bases in the middle.

In regard to this clonotype: A much larger clone differs by one base, so this may be a read error. V gene TRBV10-1 combines with J gene TRBJ2-2; 11 bases are shared with TRBD2. V lost 5 bases to trimming and J lost 6 bases; unmatched junction nucleotides: 8. Germline loops: CDR1 WNHNN, CDR2 SYGVQD (reference sequence). There are 16 residues in the CDR3. CDR3 bases: TGCGCCAGCAGTAATATAGCGGGAGGGCCGCCCGGGGAGCTGTTTTTT. Its translation: CASSNIAGGPPGELFF.

J is TRBJ1-6 and V is TRBV5-4, with D unresolved. The CDR3 runs 14 residues. Germline V gives CDR1 SGHNT, CDR2 YYREEE (reference sequence). Trimming pared 4 bases from V and 8 bases from J, leaving 13 bases between. DNA of the CDR3: TGTGCCAGCAGCCCCCGGGAATCTCATTCACCCCTCCACTTT. This codes for CASSPRESHSPLHF.

The J gene is TRBJ2-7, the V gene TRBV28, with TRBD1 matching 7 bases. CDR1 is MDHEN and CDR2 is SYDVKM in the germline V gene. The CDR3 loop spans 15 amino acids. V dropped 6 bases and J dropped 4; count of bases not matched to a gene: 12. Here the CDR3 reads CASSSNRDSFYEQYF. Written as DNA, the CDR3 is TGTGCCAGCAGCTCCAACCGGGACAGTTTTTACGAGCAGTACTTC.

Comments on this clonotype: A much larger clone differs by one base, so this may be a read error. This sequence joins TRBV12-3 or TRBV12-4 and TRBJ2-7; no firm D call. There are 12 residues in the CDR3. CDR3 residues: CASRFSSYEHYF. CDR3 in DNA: TGTGCCAGCAGGTTCAGCTCCTACGAGCATTACTTC.

Note on this clonotype: One end of the junction varies from germline; a read error may be responsible. The V gene is TRBV11-2, the J gene TRBJ2-5; the D gene is possibly TRBD1 (5 bases). Germline assignment: CDR1 SGHAT and CDR2 FQNNGV. CDR3 length: 13 amino acids. In nucleotides, the CDR3 is TGTGCCAGTAGCTTTTGGGGCGGAGAGACCCAGTACTTC. Its translation is CASSFWGGETQYF.

Comment on this clonotype: Germline and junction disagree at one end, which may indicate a read error. This chain uses TRBV6-1 with TRBJ2-7; either TRBD1 or TRBD2 may supply D (5 bases each). Germline V lookup: CDR1 MNHNS, CDR2 SASEGT. The CDR3 is made up of 13 amino acids. Here the CDR3 DNA reads TGTGCCAGCAGTGCAACCGGGGCTACCGAGCAGTACTTT. Translating gives CASSATGATEQYF.

This clonotype was counted a few times. One base away lies a much larger clone, so this may be a sequencing read error. The chain employs TRBV7-3 and TRBJ2-1, with 13 bases lining up with TRBD2. The CDR3 consists of 16 residues. V shed 2 bases, J shed 10 bases, and the junction held 8 bases outside the gene matches. Germline V lookup: CDR1 SGHTA, CDR2 FQGTGA. The CDR3 reads CASSLGRPGLAGEQFF. As DNA, the CDR3 is TGTGCCAGCAGCTTAGGTAGACCGGGACTAGCGGGAGAGCAGTTCTTC.

Comment on this clonotype: The final CDR3 position lacks the conserved phenylalanine or tryptophan, pointing to a likely read error. Because the CDR3's place on the DNA is in doubt, the DNA is left out and the CDR3 is given as listed by TCRdb. The chain couples TRBV21-1 to TRBJ1-4. TRBV21-1 is deemed a pseudogene. Termini included, the CDR3 measures 17 amino acids. CDR3 in amino acids: CASSESRTVATNEKLFL.

Concerning this clonotype itself: At one end, the junction sequence differs from germline, possibly due to a read error. The gene calls are TRBV11-3 and TRBJ2-4, with a tentative D call TRBD1 (5 bases). This CDR3 comprises 16 residues. CDR1 and CDR2 from the germline V gene are SGHNT and YENEEA. CDR3 sequence reads: CGSSSPSDTVENIQYF. CDR3 coding DNA: TGTGGCAGCAGCTCCCCTTCGGACACAGTCGAAAACATTCAGTACTTC.

As to this clonotype: A read error may produce the germline difference seen at one junction end. As DNA, the CDR3 is TGTGCCAGCAGCTTCTGGGGGAGGGTCTACAATGAGCACTTCTTC. Protein: CASSFWGRVYNEHFF. The rearrangement joins TRBV11-2 to TRBJ2-1; 7 bases match TRBD2. The CDR3 is 15 residues long. From germline, CDR1 is SGHAT and CDR2 FQNNGV.

Details on this clonotype: Because the CDR3's place on the DNA is in doubt, the DNA is left out and the CDR3 is given as listed by TCRdb. The chain uses TRBV12-3 or TRBV12-4 and TRBJ1-4; TRBD1 reflects the table's D call only, with no check against the DNA. The length of the CDR3 is 18 amino acids, counting both ends. The CDR3 here is CASSLVGQGAHSNEKLFF.

Concerning this clonotype itself: The junction departs from the called germline gene at one end, perhaps through a read error. The rearrangement joins TRBV11-2 to TRBJ2-5, with TRBD1 matching 7 bases. Germline CDR1 reads SGHAT; CDR2 reads FQNNGV. This CDR3 spans 15 amino acids. As DNA, the CDR3 is TGTGTCAGCAGCCTGACGACAGGGATGGGAGAGACCCAGTACTTC. Its translation is CVSSLTTGMGETQYF.

V gene TRBV11-2 combines with J gene TRBJ1-1; D not certain. This CDR3 spans 13 amino acids. V lost 9 bases and J lost 0, with 11 bases in between. Per the germline V gene, CDR1 is SGHAT and CDR2 is FQNNGV. The CDR3 loop reads CARSVTVNTEAFF. In DNA form, the CDR3 reads TGTGCCAGAAGCGTCACAGTGAACACTGAAGCTTTCTTT.

The chain couples TRBV11-2 to TRBJ2-1, with D maybe TRBD2 (5 bases). CDR3 length: 15 residues. Germline CDR1 is SGHAT and CDR2 is FQNNGV. The V end lost 8 bases, the J end lost 3 bases, and 17 bases lay between the germline ends. CDR3 bases: TGTGCCAGCCCAAGGTCGGGGTTCATCTACAATGAGCAGTTCTTC. Its protein is CASPRSGFIYNEQFF.

As regards this clonotype: A read error may produce the germline difference seen at one junction end. V and J are TRBV29-1 and TRBJ1-1; D gene uncertain. Germline values: CDR1 SQVTM, CDR2 ANQGSEA. The CDR3 has 14 residues. DNA of the CDR3: TGCAGCGTTGAAAATTTTGGTGGGTACACTGAAACTTTCTTT. The encoded protein is CSVENFGGYTETFF.

This clonotype was counted ten times or more. In DNA form, the CDR3 reads TGTGCCAGCAGTCCCCCCTGGGGGAGGGCCGGGGCCAAAAACATTCAGTACTTC. This sequence encodes CASSPPWGRAGAKNIQYF. This rearrangement joins TRBV28 to TRBJ2-4, with 7 positions matching TRBD2. The CDR3 runs 18 residues. Per the germline V gene, CDR1 is MDHEN and CDR2 is SYDVKM. V lost 5 bases to trimming and J lost 1 base; unmatched junction nucleotides: 14.

The sample holds many counts of this clonotype. V is TRBV4-1 and J is TRBJ1-4; maybe TRBD1 (6 bases). This CDR3 contains 16 residues. CDR1 and CDR2 (germline): MGHRA, YSYEKL. Trimming removed 1 base from V and 4 bases from J, with 13 bases in between. The CDR3 spells CASSQGPGGFNEKLFF. For the CDR3, the DNA is TGCGCCAGCAGCCAAGGGCCCGGGGGCTTTAATGAAAAACTGTTTTTT.

This clonotype came up once. This chain uses TRBV5-1 with TRBJ2-7; 9 bases are a match to TRBD2. Germline V gene data show CDR1 as SGHRS and CDR2 as YFSETQ. Losses at the gene ends were 4 bases for V and 3 bases for J; bases not matched to a gene: 14. The CDR3 runs 17 residues. The CDR3 reads CASSGGTSRGVIYEQYF. The CDR3 region has the DNA TGCGCCAGCAGCGGCGGGACTAGCAGGGGGGTAATCTACGAGCAGTACTTC.